The clone carrying this TCR beta chain was detected a few times. This specimen belongs to a study of cytomegalovirus exposure and HLA in healthy donors. The study ran its PCR with 60 Vbeta and 13 Jbeta primers. Here immunoSEQ multiplex PCR was the method, and the copy in TCRdb shows in-frame clones only, minus some. Among about 130,000 clones, around three quarters were seen once, and the ten largest hold approximately 1.2%. CDR1 is SGHRS, CDR2 YFSETQ, per germline. The CDR3 is made up of 14 amino acids. V shed 0 bases and J shed 8 bases, with 14 bases lying between them. This TCR derives from a female donor in good health and CMV-seronegative. This chain connects TRBV5-1 to TRBJ1-2, with D maybe TRBD1 (5 bases). Sample: PBMCs. The CDR3 protein is CASSLDGSGGGYTF. DNA of the CDR3: TGCGCCAGCAGCTTGGACGGGAGCGGGGGAGGCTACACCTTC.